These 21 T cell receptor beta chains share one sample of origin, sequenced in a study of PD-L1 blockade in urothelial cancer. The time point is: peripheral blood 6 weeks after treatment start. Profiled with immunoSEQ multiplex PCR; TCRdb holds only in-frame clones, not every one. The sample lists 100,000 to 150,000 clones, about 82% occurring once. Material: PBMCs, obtained around atezolizumab (anti-PD-L1) treatment. All receptors come from a man aged 45-65 years with urothelial cancer.

Only one count was recorded for this clone. The chain carries TRBV19 and TRBJ1-1; D may be TRBD1 (6 bases). The CDR3 has 14 amino acids. V lost 1 base and J 5 bases, leaving 11 bases between the germline ends. CDR1 and CDR2 from the germline V gene are LNHDA and SQIVND (reference sequence). The CDR3 DNA reads as TGTGCCAGTAGTATAGGGGGGCAGAAGACTGAAGCTTTCTTT. It translates to CASSIGGQKTEAFF. The full variable domain, its missing parts supplied by reference TRBV19 and TRBJ1-1, is DGGITQSPKYLFRKEGQNVTLSCEQNLNHDAMYWYRQDPGQGLRLIYYSQIVNDFQKGDIAEGYSVSREKKESFPLTVTSAQKNPTAFYLCASSIGGQKTEAFFGQGTRLTVV.

This clone showed up many times. Other DNA sequences from this sample encode an identical CDR3 as well. The chain carries TRBV9 and TRBJ2-7, with TRBD2 matching 7 bases. The CDR3 is 15 amino acids. V lost 0 bases, J lost 0 bases, and 3 bases stayed unmatched. Looked up from germline, CDR1 is SGDLS and CDR2 is YYNGEE. CDR3 region: CASSVEAGPSYEQYF. In nucleotides, the CDR3 is TGTGCCAGCAGCGTAGAAGCGGGACCCTCCTACGAGCAGTACTTC.

This chain links TRBV5-1 with TRBJ2-2, with D hard to call. The CDR3 length is 14 residues. Germline values: CDR1 SGHRS, CDR2 YFSETQ. The germline V and J ends were trimmed by 4 bases and 0 bases, with 7 bases remaining between them. CDR3 region: CASSAGANTGELFF. DNA of the CDR3: TGCGCCAGCAGCGCAGGCGCGAACACCGGGGAGCTGTTTTTT.

CDR3 nucleotide sequence: TGTGCCAGCAGTTTACTAGGCGCGGCGGAGACCCAGTACTTC. Its translation: CASSLLGAAETQYF. The V call is TRBV27, the J call TRBJ2-5; D ambiguous. The V end was cut by 2 bases, the J end by 5 bases, with 12 bases between. The germline gives CDR1 MNHEY, CDR2 SMNVEV (reference sequence). CDR3 size: 14 residues.

V is TRBV5-1 and J is TRBJ2-1; possibly TRBD1 for D (6 bases). Germline V gene sequence: CDR1 SGHRS, CDR2 YFSETQ. The CDR3 length is 14 residues. The V gene lost 4 bases and the J gene lost 6 bases, with 14 bases spanning the gap. CDR3 amino acids: CASSAMAQGNEQFF. The CDR3 DNA reads TGCGCCAGCAGCGCTATGGCACAGGGCAATGAGCAGTTCTTC.

This clone appeared a single time. The chain recombines TRBV6-5 with TRBJ2-5; 7 nucleotides line up with TRBD2. J gave up 5 bases and V 6 bases, and 9 bases lay outside the gene matches. Germline V gives CDR1 MNHEY, CDR2 SVGAGI. The CDR3 contains 14 residues. CDR3 loop: CASRRTRTSETQYF. CDR3 sequence (DNA): TGTGCCAGCAGGCGGACTAGGACGTCGGAGACCCAGTACTTC.

V is TRBV28 and J is TRBJ2-7, with D tentatively TRBD1 (6 bases). The ends were cut back, 7 bases at V and 6 bases at J, with 16 bases in the middle. This CDR3 is built from 13 residues. Germline V gene lookup returns CDR1 MDHEN and CDR2 SYDVKM. CDR3 sequence (DNA): TGTGCCAGCATAGGGCAGGGGTTGGTCGAGCAGTACTTC. Amino acid sequence: CASIGQGLVEQYF.

The V and J genes are TRBV11-2 and TRBJ2-7; tentatively, D is TRBD2 (5 bases). The CDR3 has 14 residues. The germline CDR1 and CDR2 sequences are SGHAT and FQNNGV. Trimming shortened V by 0 bases and J by 2 bases, and 8 bases separated the two germline ends. The CDR3 protein is CASSLDTRTYEQYF. CDR3 in DNA: TGTGCCAGCAGCTTAGATACTAGGACCTACGAGCAGTACTTC.

Notes on this clone: The sample carries other DNA sequences with the same CDR3. The rearrangement uses TRBV7-9 and TRBJ1-4; 9 bases line up with TRBD1. The CDR3 is 14 residues long. J gave up 5 bases and V 5 bases, and 3 bases lay outside the gene matches. The germline gives CDR1 SEHNR, CDR2 FQNEAQ (reference sequence). CDR3 coding DNA: TGTGCCAGCAGCCCGGACAGGGGAAATGAAAAACTGTTTTTT. Protein product: CASSPDRGNEKLFF.

V usage is TRBV30 and J usage is TRBJ1-5, with 8 bases matching TRBD1. V shed 0 bases, J shed 7 bases, and the junction held 8 bases outside the gene matches. The CDR3 length is 15 residues. In germline, CDR1 is GTSNPN, CDR2 SVGIG (reference sequence). The CDR3 bases are TGTGCCTGGAGTGTACAGGGAGACAGGGGCCAGCCCCAGCATTTT. Protein: CAWSVQGDRGQPQHF.

V gene TRBV28 combines with J gene TRBJ1-2; maybe TRBD1 (6 bases). This CDR3 comprises 12 residues. Germline V CDR1 and CDR2: MDHEN, SYDVKM. V was pared by 8 bases and J by 8 bases, with 15 bases between. The CDR3 spells CASERGTWGYTF. The CDR3 DNA reads TGTGCCAGCGAAAGAGGGACATGGGGCTACACCTTC.

This clone has only a few counts. V gene TRBV5-1 combines with J gene TRBJ1-6; the D is unclear. The CDR3 consists of 16 residues. The germline gives CDR1 SGHRS, CDR2 YFSETQ. Trimming shortened V by 4 bases and J by 7 bases, and 18 bases separated the two germline ends. The CDR3 bases are TGCGCCAGCAGCCCTCCCGGTGTTGAGGGAAATTCACCCCTCCACTTT. This sequence encodes CASSPPGVEGNSPLHF.

The V call is TRBV28, the J call TRBJ1-2, with 7 bases fitting TRBD1. There are 14 residues in the CDR3. Trimming took 8 bases from V and 6 from J; bases not matched to a gene: 12. Germline values: CDR1 MDHEN, CDR2 SYDVKM. The CDR3 nucleotides are TGTGCCAGCTCCGGGACAGTCAAACTGGATGGCTACACCTTC. Its protein is CASSGTVKLDGYTF.

This chain links TRBV19 with TRBJ1-2; TRBD1 might be the D (6 bases). Germline V lookup: CDR1 LNHDA, CDR2 SQIVND (reference sequence). The CDR3 is 13 residues long. V dropped 6 bases and J dropped 7 bases, with 15 bases sitting between them. In nucleotides, the CDR3 is TGTGCCAGTAGGCCTCAACAGGGCGGTGGCTACACCTTC. It is translated as CASRPQQGGGYTF.

J is TRBJ2-3 and V is TRBV23-1; 13 nucleotides match TRBD2. TRBV23-1 is known as an ORF, though its function is uncertain. The junction had 13 bases not matched to a gene; V was cut back by 0 bases and J by 1 base. The CDR3 is 21 amino acids. This chain's CDR3 is CASSQSPPWTSGRRGTDTQYF. The CDR3 bases are TGCGCCAGCAGTCAATCCCCTCCGTGGACTAGCGGGAGAAGGGGCACAGATACGCAGTATTTT.

The CDR3 loop is CASSRTENTEAFF. CDR3 DNA: TGCGCCTCTTCAAGGACAGAGAACACTGAAGCTTTCTTT. The genes are TRBV5-1 and TRBJ1-1, with a possible D match to TRBD1 (6 bases). Germline V lookup: CDR1 SGHRS, CDR2 YFSETQ. V lost 10 bases to trimming and J lost 1 base, with 14 bases between them. The CDR3 runs 13 residues.

The chain carries TRBV5-5 and TRBJ2-1; possible D gene TRBD2, 6 bases. Germline V gene sequence: CDR1 SGHKS, CDR2 YYEKEE (reference sequence). This CDR3 has 15 amino acids. V lost 0 bases, J lost 1 base, and 8 bases lay in between. The CDR3 DNA reads as TGTGCCAGCAGCTTGGTGACTAGATCCTACAATGAGCAGTTCTTC. This gives the protein CASSLVTRSYNEQFF.

The chain links TRBV19 to TRBJ1-6; perhaps TRBD1 as D (6 bases). Germline-derived CDR1 and CDR2 are LNHDA and SQIVND (reference sequence). The CDR3 sequence is 13 residues long. V was trimmed by 11 bases and J by 8 bases, leaving 16 bases between them. This chain's CDR3 is CASARQEYSPLHF. CDR3 nucleotides: TGTGCCTCCGCGAGACAGGAATATTCACCCCTCCACTTT. Complete variable domain (other parts from reference TRBV19 and TRBJ1-6): DGGITQSPKYLFRKEGQNVTLSCEQNLNHDAMYWYRQDPGQGLRLIYYSQIVNDFQKGDIAEGYSVSREKKESFPLTVTSAQKNPTAFYLCASARQEYSPLHFGNGTRLTVT.

The chain is built from TRBV7-9 and TRBJ1-2; 8 bases align to TRBD1. CDR1 is SEHNR and CDR2 is FQNEAQ in the germline V gene (reference sequence). The CDR3 is made up of 16 amino acids. V gave up 8 bases and J gave up 7 bases; unmatched junction bases: 18. CDR3 loop: CASLYLTQGQAGGYTF. The CDR3, as DNA: TGTGCCAGCCTTTATCTTACCCAGGGACAGGCCGGTGGCTACACCTTC.

The chain has TRBV28 and TRBJ1-2; D is perhaps TRBD1 (6 bases). Germline loops: CDR1 MDHEN, CDR2 SYDVKM. The CDR3 runs 13 residues. Trimming removed 6 bases from V and 8 bases from J, with 16 bases in between. This CDR3 is CASRNLQGLGYTF. As DNA, the CDR3 is TGTGCCAGCAGAAACCTCCAGGGGTTAGGCTACACCTTC.

The chain recombines TRBV6-1 with TRBJ2-2; 7 bases fit TRBD1. The CDR3 spans 15 residues. Unmatched junction bases numbered 7, after V lost 2 bases and J lost 7 bases. In germline, CDR1 is MNHNS, CDR2 SASEGT. CDR3 sequence: CASSEPYRGIGELFF. The CDR3 coding sequence is TGTGCCAGCAGTGAACCCTACAGGGGCATCGGGGAGCTGTTTTTT.